The clone carrying this TCR beta chain appeared a few times. What it binds is unknown. The record originates from a study of blood T cells in healthy people across ages. Healthy Caucasian individuals from Russia aged 6 to 90 were enrolled as donors. This CDR3 region has 14 residues. Deletions cut 9 bases from V and 4 bases from J, with 13 bases between. The germline V gene has CDR1 LNHDA and CDR2 SQIVND (reference sequence). It was with a sample-barcoded 5' primer and a J-beta primer mix that a second PCR of about 6 to 12 cycles was run. Every molecule of cDNA carried a tag from a template-switch adaptor with 12 random nucleotides. From the 5' RACE reads, TCRdb called clonotypes with MiXCR, one entry per CDR3 protein. The data hold about 970,000 distinct CDR3 sequences, with just over 50% observed a single time. Overall study findings and caveats: Among long-lived donors, naive CD4+ cells were more numerous and diversity higher than in aged donors.

This clonotype was obtained from a woman in her sixties in good health. The sequenced sample consisted of blood. The chain joins TRBV19 to TRBJ2-6; D possibly uses TRBD1 or TRBD2 (5 bases each). In nucleotides, the CDR3 is TGTGCCAGCTTCAAGTGGGGGGGGGCCAACGTCCTGACTTTC. This translates into CASFKWGGANVLTF.